The rows below give T cell receptor beta chains drawn from one sample of a study of blood T cell repertoires in COVID-19. Some clones are missing from TCRdb's copy, which holds only in-frame ones; the method was immunoSEQ multiplex PCR. This table holds more than 140,000 clones, just over 85% found once. The material sequenced was peripheral blood. The receptors here all came from a woman aged 60-75 years with acute or convalescent COVID-19. CDR3s include the opening cysteine and the closing phenylalanine or tryptophan. Each record gives: D gene, J gene, clone size, V gene, CDR3 DNA, CDR3 protein. D genes are given only for firm matches. Clone size is given for some rows only: seen once, a few or many times, or a class if the clone is expanded.

NA | TRBJ2-2 | NA | TRBV5-1 | TGCGCCAGCAGCTCCAGGGATAACGGGGAGCTGTTTTTT | CASSSRDNGELFF
TRBD1 | TRBJ2-2 | NA | TRBV5-1 | TGCGCCAGCAGCTCACCGACAGGGGCGAACACCGGGGAGCTGTTTTTT | CASSSPTGANTGELFF
NA | TRBJ2-1 | once | TRBV16 | TGTGCCAGCAGCCAATTCTTAGCGGAGTACAATGAGCAGTTCTTC | CASSQFLAEYNEQFF
TRBD2 | TRBJ2-3 | NA | TRBV10-2 | TGCGCCAGCAGGGCCTGGCGGGGGGGTGACACAGATACGCAGTATTTT | CASRAWRGGDTDTQYF
TRBD1 | TRBJ2-4 | NA | TRBV19 | TGTGCCAGTAGTCTAGGGACAGGGGCAAACATTCAGTACTTC | CASSLGTGANIQYF
NA | TRBJ2-1 | once | TRBV28 | TGTGCCAGCAGAACCGGGATGAGCGGATCCTACAATGAGCAGTTCTTC | CASRTGMSGSYNEQFF
NA | TRBJ2-3 | NA | TRBV3-1/TRBV3-2 | TGTGCCAGCAGCCAAGATCAGGGGGGTACAGATACGCAGTATTTT | CASSQDQGGTDTQYF
TRBD2 | TRBJ2-4 | NA | TRBV4-1 | TGCGCCAGCAGCCAAGGGACTAGAACCAAAAACATTCAGTACTTC | CASSQGTRTKNIQYF
NA | TRBJ2-3 | NA | TRBV13 | TGTGCCAGCAGCCTATATGGGCAGGGCCCAGATACGCAGTATTTT | CASSLYGQGPDTQYF
TRBD2 | TRBJ2-1 | few | TRBV7-9 | TGTGCCAGCACCGGAGCGGGGGGATACAATGAGCAGTTCTTC | CASTGAGGYNEQFF
TRBD1 | TRBJ2-3 | NA | TRBV19 | TGTGCCAGTAGTCTCGGACAGGTAGGGGATACGCAGTATTTT | CASSLGQVGDTQYF
NA | TRBJ2-3 | NA | TRBV7-6 | TGTGCCAGCAGCTCGGACTGGAGCACAGATACGCAGTATTTT | CASSSDWSTDTQYF
NA | TRBJ1-1 | NA | TRBV29-1 | TGCAGCGTTGAGGGGGGAATGGTCGCTGAAGCTTTCTTT | CSVEGGMVAEAFF
NA | TRBJ1-6 | few | TRBV27 | TGTGCCAGCTCCCCTGGAGCGGGTTTAGTGAATTCACCCCTCCACTTT | CASSPGAGLVNSPLHF
NA | TRBJ2-7 | NA | TRBV27 | TGTGCCAGCAGCCTTCGCGTTGCCAGCGGCTACTCCTACGAGCAGTACTTC | CASSLRVASGYSYEQYF
TRBD1 | TRBJ2-7 | NA | TRBV28 | TGTGCCAGCAGTTCCCGGGACAGGGCCTACGAGCAGTACTTC | CASSSRDRAYEQYF
NA | TRBJ1-6 | NA | TRBV28 | TGTGCCAGCAGACTCATCAGGGTTAATAATTCACCCCTCCACTTT | CASRLIRVNNSPLHF
NA | TRBJ2-1 | once | TRBV19 | TGTGCCAGTAGTATTATTGGCGGGGTCCGGACCAATGAGCAGTTCTTC | CASSIIGGVRTNEQFF
TRBD1 | TRBJ1-2 | NA | TRBV7-2 | TGTGCCAGCAGCTTAGCTACTGGGACAGGGATGTATGGCTACACCTTC | CASSLATGTGMYGYTF
TRBD1 | TRBJ1-3 | NA | TRBV9 | TGTGCCAGCAGCGTAACCCCCGGGACAGGGCTAGCCGGGGCTGGAAACACCATATATTTT | CASSVTPGTGLAGAGNTIYF
NA | TRBJ2-3 | NA | TRBV7-2 | TGTGCCAGCAGCTTCTCCGGGCCGGGGGATACGCAGTATTTT | CASSFSGPGDTQYF
NA | TRBJ1-5 | NA | TRBV6-6 | TGTGCCAGCACTCGGGACATAAGCAATCAGCCCCAGCATTTT | CASTRDISNQPQHF
NA | TRBJ2-2 | NA | TRBV11-3 | TGTGCCAGCAGCACGGACAGAAGGAACACCGGGGAGCTGTTTTTT | CASSTDRRNTGELFF
TRBD1 | TRBJ1-5 | NA | TRBV6-1 | TGTGCCAGCAGTGAAGCGTGGGACAGGCTTAATCAGCCCCAGCATTTT | CASSEAWDRLNQPQHF
NA | TRBJ1-3 | NA | TRBV30 | TGTGCCTGGAGTGTGTGGTCACTAAGCGACTCTGGAAACACCATATATTTT | CAWSVWSLSDSGNTIYF
NA | TRBJ1-4 | NA | TRBV3-1/TRBV3-2 | TGTGCCAGCAGCCAAGAGACATGGGTAGGGGATGAAAAACTGTTTTTT | CASSQETWVGDEKLFF
TRBD1 | TRBJ2-7 | NA | TRBV3-1/TRBV3-2 | TGTGCCAGCAGCCCCTCGGGACAGAACTACGAGCAGTACTTC | CASSPSGQNYEQYF
NA | TRBJ2-2 | NA | TRBV14 | TGTGCCAGCAGCTCCCGGGGAGGCGGGGCCGGGGAGCTGTTTTTT | CASSSRGGGAGELFF
NA | TRBJ2-1 | NA | TRBV20-1 | TGCAGTGCTAGTGGCGGCGGGCTCTACAATGAGCAGTTCTTC | CSASGGGLYNEQFF
TRBD1 | TRBJ1-1 | NA | TRBV4-3 | TGCGCCAGCAGCCAAGAACTCCACAGGGGGAACACTGAAGCTTTCTTT | CASSQELHRGNTEAFF
NA | TRBJ2-7 | NA | TRBV5-6 | TGTGCCAGCACCGACAGGACCTACGAGCAGTACTTC | CASTDRTYEQYF
TRBD2 | TRBJ2-5 | NA | TRBV7-2 | TGTGCCAGCAGCCGCACTAGCGGGGATGGAGAGACCCAGTACTTC | CASSRTSGDGETQYF
NA | TRBJ2-7 | NA | TRBV7-8 | TGTGCCAGCAGCTTAAATAGCGGACCTACCCCCCACGAGCAGTACTTC | CASSLNSGPTPHEQYF
NA | TRBJ2-6 | NA | TRBV21-1 | TGTGCCAGCAGCAAAAGCGGGCCTCCGGGGCCGTTATGTGGGGCCAACGTCCTGACTTTC | CASSKSGPPGPLCGANVLTF
NA | TRBJ1-5 | many | TRBV7-8 | TGTGCCAGCAGCTTAGGATGGCTGGCAGGCGCCGAGCATTTT | CASSLGWLAGAEHF
NA | TRBJ1-4 | NA | TRBV4-1 | TGCGCCAGCAGCTTAATAACAGGGGAAAAACTGTTTTTT | CASSLITGEKLFF
TRBD1 | TRBJ1-5 | few | TRBV15 | TGTGCCACCAGCAGAGATCAGGGGGCCAATCAGCCCCAGCATTTT | CATSRDQGANQPQHF